This TCR beta chain was documented in a study of shared clonotypes between healthy human individuals. The data were produced by immunoSEQ multiplex PCR, yet TCRdb's version contains in-frame clones alone and is incomplete. Of roughly 2.1 million clones listed, 85% to 95% were seen once; the top ten hold approximately 1.7%. V dropped 4 bases and J dropped 1 base, with 10 bases sitting between them. The CDR3 is 14 residues long. Germline CDR1 and CDR2: WNHNN and SYGVQD (reference sequence). Naive CD8 cells were CD45RO-negative, positively selected for CCR7, excluding terminally differentiated effector memory CD45RA+ cells.

This receptor was taken from a man between 18 and 35 years old in good health. Some clones in this sample may be carry-over from other donors' samples. The sample was naive CD8+ T cells from PBMCs. The gene calls are TRBV10-1 and TRBJ1-2; D is unclear. CDR3 loop: CASSVDGYNYGYTF. Here the CDR3 DNA reads TGCGCCAGCAGTGTGGACGGCTATAACTATGGCTACACCTTC.